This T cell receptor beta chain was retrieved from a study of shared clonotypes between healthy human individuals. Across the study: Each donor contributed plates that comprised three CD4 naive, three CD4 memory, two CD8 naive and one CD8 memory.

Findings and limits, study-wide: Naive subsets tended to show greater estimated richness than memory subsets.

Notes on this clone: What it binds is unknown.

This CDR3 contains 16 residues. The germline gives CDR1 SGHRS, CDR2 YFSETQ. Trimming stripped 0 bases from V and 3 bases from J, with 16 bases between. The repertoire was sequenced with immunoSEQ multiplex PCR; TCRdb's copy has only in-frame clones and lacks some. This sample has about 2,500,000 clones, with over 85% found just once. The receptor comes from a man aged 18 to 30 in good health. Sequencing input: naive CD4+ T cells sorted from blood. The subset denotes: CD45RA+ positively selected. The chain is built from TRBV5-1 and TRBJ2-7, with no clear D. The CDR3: CASSLGPPRPYYEQYF. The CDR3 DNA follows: TGCGCCAGCAGCTTGGGCCCGCCCAGACCATACTACGAGCAGTACTTC.